The 20 T cell receptor beta chains in this list originate from one sample, sequenced in a study of blood T cell repertoires in COVID-19. Here immunoSEQ multiplex PCR was the method, and the copy in TCRdb shows in-frame clones only, minus some. The sample records 130,000 to 150,000 clones, roughly 87% being singletons. The sequencing sample was made of peripheral blood. These receptors all stem from a woman in her forties or fifties with acute or convalescent COVID-19.

The chain employs TRBV7-3 and TRBJ1-2; 9 nucleotides line up with TRBD1. The CDR3 has 15 residues. From germline, CDR1 is SGHTA and CDR2 FQGTGA. J gave up 6 bases and V 5 bases, and 10 bases lay outside the gene matches. The CDR3 DNA is TGTGCCAGCAGCCTCAACAGGGGGCTAGAGGATGGCTACACCTTC. It is translated as CASSLNRGLEDGYTF.

This clone showed up just once. This chain links TRBV30 with TRBJ1-6; 8 nucleotides match TRBD1. V gave up 2 bases and J gave up 10 bases; unmatched junction bases: 10. CDR1 and CDR2 (germline): GTSNPN, SVGIG (reference sequence). The CDR3 runs 15 residues. The CDR3 DNA sequence: TGTGCCTGGAGTAGAGGACAGGGACCAATCTCACCCCTCCACTTT. As protein: CAWSRGQGPISPLHF.

The rearrangement links TRBV20-1 to TRBJ1-2; weak D call: TRBD1 (5 bases). Trimming cost V 5 bases and J 7 bases, with 11 bases left between them. Germline CDR1 is DFQATT and CDR2 is SNEGSKA (reference sequence). CDR3 size: 11 residues. CDR3 in amino acids: CSAYLGGGYTF. CDR3 bases: TGCAGTGCTTATTTGGGGGGTGGCTACACCTTC.

Here the CDR3 reads CASSPNDRIDSPLHF. The CDR3 DNA follows: TGTGCCAGCAGCCCCAACGACAGGATAGATTCACCCCTCCACTTT. V is TRBV3-1 (or the pseudogene TRBV3-2) and J is TRBJ1-6; tentatively, D is TRBD1 (6 bases). There are 15 residues in the CDR3. The V gene lost 4 bases and the J gene lost 8 bases, with 15 bases spanning the gap. Germline CDR1 and CDR2: LGHDT and YNNKEL (reference sequence).

The chain couples TRBV28 to TRBJ2-1; TRBD2 is a possible D gene (5 bases). The CDR3 loop spans 12 amino acids. From germline, CDR1 is MDHEN and CDR2 SYDVKM. Trimming took 8 bases from V and 10 from J, leaving 15 bases between them. CDR3 bases: TGTGCCAGCGGACTCCCCGGGTTAGAGCAGTTCTTC. Its protein is CASGLPGLEQFF.

The chain joins TRBV5-6 to TRBJ1-2; D unclear. V gave up 2 bases and J gave up 3 bases, with 14 bases separating them. Germline V gene data show CDR1 as SGHDT and CDR2 as YYEEEE. This CDR3 contains 15 residues. As DNA, the CDR3 is TGTGCCAGCAGCTTAAGAGGGAATATCTACTATGGCTACACCTTC. Protein product: CASSLRGNIYYGYTF.

The chain is built from TRBV30 and TRBJ1-1; 7 positions agree with TRBD1. Per the germline V gene, CDR1 is GTSNPN and CDR2 is SVGIG (reference sequence). J was trimmed by 9 bases and V by 3 bases; bases with no gene match: 7. The CDR3 loop spans 12 amino acids. Here the CDR3 reads CAWSYRQGKAFF. In DNA, the CDR3 is TGTGCCTGGAGCTACAGACAGGGCAAAGCTTTCTTT.

The chain joins TRBV7-7 to TRBJ1-1; D is ambiguous. CDR1 SSHAT and CDR2 FNYEAQ come from the germline V gene (reference sequence). V was shortened by 5 bases and J by 5 bases, with 12 bases between the two germline ends. The length of the CDR3 is 13 residues. In nucleotides, the CDR3 is TGTGCCAGCAGCCCTAGTACTGGGACTGAAGCTTTCTTT. As protein: CASSPSTGTEAFF.

The V call is TRBV19, the J call TRBJ2-7; 9 positions match TRBD1. This CDR3 is 16 amino acids long. The germline V gene encodes CDR1 LNHDA and CDR2 SQIVND (reference sequence). V lost 9 bases, J lost 1 base, and 13 bases stayed unmatched. The CDR3, as DNA: TGTGCCAGCTCTTCCCGGGACAGGGCCTTGTCCTACGAGCAGTACTTC. It is translated as CASSSRDRALSYEQYF.

V usage is TRBV19 and J usage is TRBJ1-1; TRBD1 is a possible D gene (6 bases). CDR3 size: 13 residues. Germline V gene data show CDR1 as LNHDA and CDR2 as SQIVND (reference sequence). Trimming took off 6 bases at V and 0 bases at J, with 8 bases between the two ends. The CDR3 sequence is CASSQGLNTEAFF. CDR3 coding DNA: TGTGCCAGTAGCCAGGGGCTGAACACTGAAGCTTTCTTT.

V and J are TRBV7-6 and TRBJ2-6; TRBD1 might be the D (6 bases). Germline assignment: CDR1 SGHVS and CDR2 FNYEAQ. The CDR3 spans 16 residues. With 5 bases removed from V and 2 bases from J, the gap between germline ends came to 13 bases. The CDR3 protein is CASSQASGAGANVLTF. Written as DNA, the CDR3 is TGTGCCAGCAGCCAGGCCTCAGGGGCTGGGGCCAACGTCCTGACTTTC.

This chain links TRBV24-1 with TRBJ1-2; possible D gene TRBD1, 6 bases. The germline CDR1 and CDR2 sequences are KGHDR and SFDVKD. The germline V and J ends were trimmed by 5 bases and 0 bases, with 27 bases remaining between them. This CDR3 contains 20 residues. The CDR3 sequence: CATSGAPSGSRGWANYGYTF. CDR3 sequence (DNA): TGTGCCACCAGTGGGGCCCCGTCGGGGTCAAGGGGGTGGGCTAACTATGGCTACACCTTC.

V and J are TRBV19 and TRBJ1-1, with D possibly matching TRBD1 (5 bases). V was cut by 5 bases and J by 9 bases, with 22 bases left in between. CDR1 and CDR2 from the germline V gene are LNHDA and SQIVND (reference sequence). The CDR3 runs to 15 residues. The CDR3 loop reads CASSPPGRAVSKAFF. The CDR3, as DNA: TGTGCCAGTAGTCCCCCCGGCAGGGCGGTTAGTAAAGCTTTCTTT.

The CDR3 is CASSTGTGPWETQYF. As DNA, the CDR3 is TGTGCCAGCAGCACCGGGACAGGTCCGTGGGAGACCCAGTACTTC. The rearrangement joins TRBV7-2 to TRBJ2-5; 8 bases are a match to TRBD1. Germline CDR1 SGHTA, CDR2 FQGNSA. This CDR3 has 15 amino acids. J lost 5 bases, V lost 5 bases, and 10 bases had no gene match.

This clone was seen once. The chain joins TRBV19 to TRBJ2-5; possibly TRBD1 for D (8 bases). The germline V and J ends were trimmed by 5 bases and 4 bases, with 20 bases remaining between them. The CDR3 length is 16 residues. Germline CDR1 LNHDA, CDR2 SQIVND (reference sequence). Here the CDR3 DNA reads TGTGCCAGTAGTCAGAGCGGGACAGGAGGGGCAGAGACCCAGTACTTC. Protein: CASSQSGTGGAETQYF.

This chain's CDR3 is CASSPPGGVNTEAFF. CDR3 DNA sequence: TGTGCCAGCTCACCACCGGGGGGGGTGAACACTGAAGCTTTCTTT. This rearrangement joins TRBV18 to TRBJ1-1; possible D gene TRBD1, 5 bases. The ends were cut back, 0 bases at V and 0 bases at J, with 8 bases in the middle. Germline V gene data show CDR1 as KGHSH and CDR2 as LQKENI. CDR3 length: 15 amino acids.

This clone was detected only once. The chain uses TRBV12-5 and TRBJ1-2; TRBD1 agrees at 9 bases. Per the germline V gene, CDR1 is LGHNT and CDR2 is FRNRAP. V lost 6 bases and J lost 3; bases outside the gene matches: 17. The CDR3 extends over 18 amino acids. DNA of the CDR3: TGTGCTAGTGGGCGGACCCGGGACAGGGATAAGGATTACTATGGCTACACCTTC. It is translated as CASGRTRDRDKDYYGYTF.

In DNA form, the CDR3 reads TGTGCCTGGATGACAGGGGATAGAAACACCATATATTTT. Translated: CAWMTGDRNTIYF. The chain has TRBV30 and TRBJ1-3, with 8 bases identical to TRBD1. Germline CDR1 and CDR2: GTSNPN and SVGIG (reference sequence). The ends lost 4 bases at V and 5 bases at J; junction bases unmatched: 4. The CDR3 loop spans 13 amino acids.

Concerning this clone: Sequence at one end of the junction differs from germline and may be a read error. The chain carries TRBV5-8 and TRBJ1-5, with 9 bases lining up with TRBD1. CDR3 length equals 18 residues. Per the germline V gene, CDR1 is SGHTS and CDR2 is YDEGEE. CDR3 nucleotide sequence: TGTGCCAGCAGTTTGGACAGGGGCCAACCGTATAGCAATCAGCCCCAGCATTTT. Amino acid sequence: CASSLDRGQPYSNQPQHF.

The gene calls are TRBV3-1 (or the pseudogene TRBV3-2) and TRBJ2-2, with 9 bases aligning to TRBD1. V dropped 2 bases and J dropped 4; count of bases not matched to a gene: 8. This CDR3 has 17 amino acids. The V gene's germline CDR1 is LGHDT and CDR2 YNNKEL (reference sequence). CDR3 sequence reads: CASSQPWGTGPTGELFF. CDR3 sequence (DNA): TGTGCCAGCAGCCAACCATGGGGGACAGGGCCCACCGGGGAGCTGTTTTTT.